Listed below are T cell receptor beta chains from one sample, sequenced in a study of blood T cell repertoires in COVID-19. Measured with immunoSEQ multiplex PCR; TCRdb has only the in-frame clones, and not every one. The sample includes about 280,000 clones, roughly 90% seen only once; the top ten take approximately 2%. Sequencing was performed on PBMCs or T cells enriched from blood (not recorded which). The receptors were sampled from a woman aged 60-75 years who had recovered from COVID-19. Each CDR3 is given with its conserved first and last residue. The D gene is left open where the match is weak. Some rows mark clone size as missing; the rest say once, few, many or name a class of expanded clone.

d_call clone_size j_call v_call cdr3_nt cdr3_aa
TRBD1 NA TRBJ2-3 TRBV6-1 TGTGCCAGCAGTGAAGCGGGACAGGGCACAGATACGCAGTATTTT CASSEAGQGTDTQYF
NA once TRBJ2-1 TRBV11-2 TGTGCCAGCAGCTTCGCCGCCGGGATCGGCTCCTACAATGAGCAGTTCTTC CASSFAAGIGSYNEQFF
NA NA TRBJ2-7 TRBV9 TGTGCCAGCAGCGCGAGCCACTACGAGCAGTACTTC CASSASHYEQYF
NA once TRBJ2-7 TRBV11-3 TGTGCCAGCAGCAATGGGGGCGAAGGCGAGCAGTACTTC CASSNGGEGEQYF
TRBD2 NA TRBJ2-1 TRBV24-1 TGTGCCACCAGAACTAGCGGGAGTTTCGCTGAGCAGTTCTTC CATRTSGSFAEQFF
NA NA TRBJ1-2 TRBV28 TGTGCCAGCACCCCGACAGGATATGGCTACACCTTC CASTPTGYGYTF
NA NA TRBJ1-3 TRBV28 TGTGCCAGCACTCCTTACAGGGTCTCTGGAAACACCATATATTTT CASTPYRVSGNTIYF
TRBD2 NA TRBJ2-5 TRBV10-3 TGTGCCATCGGGACTAGCGTGGAGACCCAGTACTTC CAIGTSVETQYF
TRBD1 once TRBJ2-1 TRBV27 TGTGCCAGCAGTTTAAAGGGACAGACAGACTTCCCCAATGAGCAGTTCTTC CASSLKGQTDFPNEQFF
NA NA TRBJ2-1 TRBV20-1 TGCAGTGCTAGTACTTCTGCGGCAGCTGAGCAGTTCTTC CSASTSAAAEQFF
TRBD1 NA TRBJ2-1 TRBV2 TGTGCCAGCGGGGGACAGGTCCCAGGGGGTGAGCAGTTCTTC CASGGQVPGGEQFF
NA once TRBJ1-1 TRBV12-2 TGTGCAAGTCGCTTAAAACAGGGGAACACTGAAGCTTTCTTT CASRLKQGNTEAFF
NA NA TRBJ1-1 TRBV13 TGTGCCAGCAGCATCTCCGGGACACCAGCTTTCTTT CASSISGTPAFF
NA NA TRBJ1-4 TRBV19 TGTGCCAGTAGCCCGGGAGGGGGGAGAACTAATGAAAAACTGTTTTTT CASSPGGGRTNEKLFF
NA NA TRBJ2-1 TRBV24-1 TGTGCCACCAGTGCGGGGGTGCAGCCCTCTATGCCCTACAATGAGCAGTTCTTC CATSAGVQPSMPYNEQFF
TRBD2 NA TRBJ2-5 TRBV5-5 TGTGCCAGCAGCCCCACCGCGGGGGGTGGGGGTGAGACCCAGTACTTC CASSPTAGGGGETQYF
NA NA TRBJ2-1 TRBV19 TGTGCCAGTAGTATAGATCTACGGGAGCAGTTCTTC CASSIDLREQFF
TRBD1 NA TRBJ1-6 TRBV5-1 TGCGCCAGCAGCTTCTTTTCGACAGGGGGCTCACCCCTCCACTTT CASSFFSTGGSPLHF
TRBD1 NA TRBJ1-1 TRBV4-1 TGCGCCAGCAGCCTTGCATCCGGGACAGGGTTTACTGAAGCTTTCTTT CASSLASGTGFTEAFF
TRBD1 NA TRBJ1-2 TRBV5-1 TGCGCCAGCAGCCGGGACAGGGGTCTGGTAGGCTACACCTTC CASSRDRGLVGYTF
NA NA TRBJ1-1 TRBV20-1 TGCAGTGCACAGGCGAACACTGAAGCTTTCTTT CSAQANTEAFF
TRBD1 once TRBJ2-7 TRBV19 TGTGCCAGTAGTATAGCGGACAGGGGGCAGTACGAGCAGTACTTC CASSIADRGQYEQYF
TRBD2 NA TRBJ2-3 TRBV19 TGTGCCAGTAATCCTAGCGGCCCTACGGGGACGCAGTATTTT CASNPSGPTGTQYF
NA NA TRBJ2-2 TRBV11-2 TGTGCCACAAAAACGGATCGGAGTTTCTCGGAGCTGTTTTTT CATKTDRSFSELFF
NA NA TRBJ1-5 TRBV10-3 TGTGCCATCACCGCGGACAGCTCTTATCAGCCCCAGCATTTT CAITADSSYQPQHF